This T cell receptor beta chain comes out of a study of blood T cells in healthy people across ages. Many counts were recorded for this clonotype. Its antigen is unidentified. The V and J ends lost 5 bases and 5 bases, in that order; junction bases with no gene match: 9. The CDR3 extends over 14 amino acids. The germline V gene has CDR1 DFQATT and CDR2 SNEGSKA (reference sequence). The use of a sample-barcoded 5' primer and a J-beta primer mix characterized a second PCR of roughly 6 to 11 cycles. A template-switch adaptor containing 12 random nucleotides labeled each cDNA molecule. Each CDR3 protein gets one entry after TCRdb re-called the 5' RACE reads with MiXCR. Here the sample spans about 650,000 distinct CDR3 sequences, about 50% being singletons. Study conclusions and caveats: In long-lived donors, naive CD4+ cell counts and diversity exceeded those of aged donors. A roughly linear fall in TCR beta diversity per million T cells was seen with increasing age.

Extractions gave at least 5.5 micrograms of total RNA per sample. V is TRBV20-1 and J is TRBJ2-1, with 7 bases aligning to TRBD2. The origin of this receptor is a woman aged 80 or older in good health. The specimen sequenced was blood. CDR3 loop: CSAPRGGVDNEQFF. Here the CDR3 DNA reads TGCAGTGCTCCCCGTGGGGGGGTCGACAATGAGCAGTTCTTC.